The T cell receptor (beta chain) described here comes from a study of cytomegalovirus exposure and HLA in healthy donors. Study summary: There were 65 million to 85 million unique TCRs (from HLA-typed donors) in an early data release. Across more than 350 genotyped donors, 65% to 90% landed in the Caucasian-associated ancestry cluster.

Points from the study as a whole: In a later analysis, most CMV-associated TCR beta chains appeared HLA-restricted. Several of the most significant clusters appeared linked to common viral pathogens, based on a later analysis.

The CDR3 is 15 amino acids. The ends lost 6 bases at V and 4 bases at J; junction bases unmatched: 5. CDR1 is ENHRY and CDR2 is SYGVKD in the germline V gene. Remarks on this clone: Its antigen is unidentified.

This PCR relied on a set of 60 Vbeta primers and 13 Jbeta primers. The assay was immunoSEQ multiplex PCR, and TCRdb's table has in-frame clones only and misses some. The profile shows 150,000 to 190,000 clones, about 68% of them singletons. The clonotype was recovered from a man aged 18 to 30 in good health and CMV-seronegative. The chain links TRBV10-3 to TRBJ2-2; 10 nucleotides line up with TRBD2. Material: PBMCs. The CDR3 is CAISPAGGPTGELFF. CDR3 sequence (DNA): TGTGCCATCAGCCCAGCGGGAGGGCCCACCGGGGAGCTGTTTTTT.